The 25 T cell receptor beta chains in this list originate from one sample, sequenced in a study of human T cells and chemical hapten exposure. TCRdb used MiXCR to reprocess the RACE reads, holding one entry per CDR3 protein. Here the sample spans around 45,000 distinct CDR3 sequences, 4.4% being singletons. Time point: healthy volunteer bleed at 2 weeks. Sequencing started from total RNA isolated from unfractionated whole blood. Sequencing input: whole blood. These receptors all stem from a human donor in good health. Some clones in this sample may be carry-over from other donors' samples.

This clonotype was counted at least ten times. V gene TRBV18 combines with J gene TRBJ2-6; no reliable D call. The CDR3 is made up of 16 amino acids. The V end lost 3 bases, the J end lost 1 base, and 10 bases lay between the germline ends. Germline loops: CDR1 KGHSH, CDR2 LQKENI. CDR3 nucleotides: TGTGCCAGCTCACCCCGGACGGTTTCTGGGGCCAACGTCCTGACTTTC. It yields the protein CASSPRTVSGANVLTF.

V usage is TRBV6-5 and J usage is TRBJ1-3; D might be TRBD1 (6 bases). With 0 bases removed from V and 2 bases from J, the gap between germline ends came to 11 bases. This CDR3 has 16 amino acids. Germline V gene lookup returns CDR1 MNHEY and CDR2 SVGAGI. The CDR3 loop is CASSYSRGRTGNTIYF. The CDR3 DNA reads as TGTGCCAGCAGTTACTCCAGGGGAAGGACTGGAAACACCATATATTTT.

This clonotype was seen a handful of times. The gene calls are TRBV30 and TRBJ2-1; no firm D call. V lost 2 bases and J lost 0, with 11 bases in between. The CDR3 spans 15 residues. Germline V gives CDR1 GTSNPN, CDR2 SVGIG (reference sequence). Written as DNA, the CDR3 is TGTGCCTGGAGTTCTCAGATTATCTCCTACAATGAGCAGTTCTTC. Residues: CAWSSQIISYNEQFF.

This clonotype occurred a few times. The chain couples TRBV12-3 or TRBV12-4 to TRBJ2-5; possibly TRBD1 for D (6 bases). V was cut by 6 bases and J by 5 bases, with 13 bases left in between. The CDR3 is 13 amino acids. DNA of the CDR3: TGTGCCAGCAGGTGGGACACCCGGGAGACCCAGTACTTC. Encoded protein: CASRWDTRETQYF.

This clonotype was seen at least ten times. The rearrangement uses TRBV29-1 and TRBJ2-3; 12 bases map to TRBD1. In germline, CDR1 is SQVTM, CDR2 ANQGSEA. The J segment lost 4 bases and the V segment lost 6 bases, leaving 11 bases of the junction unmatched. The CDR3 consists of 16 residues. The CDR3: CSVRGGQGASPDTQYF. The DNA for the CDR3 is TGCAGCGTAAGAGGGGGACAGGGGGCAAGTCCAGATACGCAGTATTTT.

This clonotype was seen repeatedly, ten times or more. The chain couples TRBV6-6 to TRBJ1-2; the D gene is possibly TRBD1 (5 bases). V was clipped by 0 bases and J by 4 bases, with 15 bases between them. The CDR3 loop spans 16 amino acids. CDR1 MNHNY and CDR2 SVGAGI come from the germline V gene (reference sequence). CDR3 region: CASSYSGEASGYGYTF. The CDR3, as DNA: TGTGCCAGCAGTTACTCGGGGGAGGCCAGCGGCTATGGCTACACCTTC.

This clonotype was seen ten or more times. This chain links TRBV28 with TRBJ2-1; maybe TRBD1 (6 bases). Germline lookup yields CDR1 MDHEN and CDR2 SYDVKM. The CDR3 length is 19 residues. The ends were cut back, 5 bases at V and 5 bases at J, with 28 bases in the middle. The CDR3: CASSLPDRTRRKNNNEQFF. The CDR3 DNA reads TGTGCCAGCAGTCTACCCGACAGGACCCGAAGAAAGAATAACAATGAGCAGTTCTTC.

This clonotype occurred many times. The rearrangement joins TRBV7-2 to TRBJ1-1, with D perhaps matching TRBD1 (6 bases). Trimming shortened V by 1 base and J by 3 bases, and 15 bases separated the two germline ends. Germline CDR1 is SGHTA and CDR2 is FQGNSA. This CDR3 comprises 16 residues. Written as DNA, the CDR3 is TGTGCCAGCAGCTTAGAGGGGGGGCTTTCGTACACTGAAGCTTTCTTT. This sequence encodes CASSLEGGLSYTEAFF.

This clonotype was detected a few times. CDR3 region: CAISESSTTPYEQYF. The DNA of the CDR3 is TGTGCCATCAGTGAGTCGAGTACTACCCCCTACGAGCAGTACTTC. V usage is TRBV10-3 and J usage is TRBJ2-7; D gene unclear. Germline CDR1 reads ENHRY; CDR2 reads SYGVKD. The CDR3 is 15 residues long. V gave up 0 bases and J gave up 2 bases, with 11 bases separating them.

V gene TRBV6-6 combines with J gene TRBJ2-7; 7 bases are a match to TRBD2. CDR1 is MNHNY, CDR2 SVGAGI, per germline (reference sequence). This CDR3 comprises 14 residues. Unmatched junction bases numbered 5, after V lost 4 bases and J lost 2 bases. The CDR3 DNA is TGTGCCAGCAGTTGGGGGGGGACCACCTACGAGCAGTACTTC. Amino acid sequence: CASSWGGTTYEQYF.

This clonotype was observed a few times. The chain combines TRBV18 with TRBJ2-1; 9 positions agree with TRBD2. V was clipped by 0 bases and J by 1 base; unmatched bases: 7. In germline, CDR1 is KGHSH, CDR2 LQKENI. This CDR3 region has 18 residues. This chain's CDR3 is CASSPPGLAGSSYNEQFF. Here the CDR3 DNA reads TGTGCCAGCTCACCACCCGGGCTAGCGGGAAGTTCCTACAATGAGCAGTTCTTC.

This clonotype was recorded at least ten times. This chain links TRBV29-1 with TRBJ2-5; TRBD1 matches at 9 bases. The J segment lost 5 bases and the V segment lost 6 bases, leaving 13 bases of the junction unmatched. This CDR3 spans 15 amino acids. Germline CDR1 is SQVTM and CDR2 is ANQGSEA. CDR3: CSVTDRDREGETQYF. CDR3 DNA sequence: TGCAGCGTAACTGACCGGGACAGGGAGGGGGAGACCCAGTACTTC.

This clonotype has at least ten counts. This chain uses TRBV20-1 with TRBJ2-2; TRBD2 might be the D (6 bases). V lost 2 bases and J 5 bases, leaving 15 bases between the germline ends. Germline CDR1 and CDR2: DFQATT and SNEGSKA (reference sequence). The CDR3 length is 15 residues. CDR3 protein: CSARSVGLKTGELFF. Written as DNA, the CDR3 is TGCAGTGCTAGATCTGTGGGACTCAAAACCGGGGAGCTGTTTTTT.

This clonotype showed up many times. V gene TRBV13 combines with J gene TRBJ2-3, with 9 bases matching TRBD1. This CDR3 has 16 amino acids. V lost 5 bases and J lost 4; bases outside the gene matches: 10. Germline V lookup: CDR1 PRHDT, CDR2 FYEKMQ (reference sequence). CDR3 amino acids: CASSTGGNGGPDTQYF. The CDR3 DNA is TGTGCCAGCAGCACAGGGGGCAACGGGGGCCCAGATACGCAGTATTTT. Looking up the rest from reference TRBV13 and TRBJ2-3 gives the full variable domain: AAGVIQSPRHLIKEKRETATLKCYPIPRHDTVYWYQQGPGQDPQFLISFYEKMQSDKGSIPDRFSAQQFSDYHSELNMSSLELGDSALYFCASSTGGNGGPDTQYFGPGTRLTVL.

The rearrangement joins TRBV19 to TRBJ2-5; TRBD2 matches 7 bases. V lost 3 bases and J lost 5; bases outside the gene matches: 6. There are 14 residues in the CDR3. Germline lookup yields CDR1 LNHDA and CDR2 SQIVND (reference sequence). Written as DNA, the CDR3 is TGTGCCAGTAGTATCGGCGGGAGAGCGGAGACCCAGTACTTC. It specifies CASSIGGRAETQYF.

At least ten counts were recorded for this clonotype. The chain recombines TRBV18 with TRBJ1-6; D is possibly TRBD1 (6 bases). The V end was cut by 4 bases, the J end by 7 bases, with 11 bases between. The germline V gene encodes CDR1 KGHSH and CDR2 LQKENI. The CDR3 totals 14 residues. The CDR3 reads CASSLNRVNSPLHF. The CDR3 bases are TGTGCCAGCTCACTAAACAGGGTGAATTCACCCCTCCACTTT.

This clonotype was counted at least ten times. The chain carries TRBV2 and TRBJ2-3; maybe TRBD2 (5 bases). V lost 6 bases to trimming and J lost 3 bases, with 16 bases between them. CDR1 and CDR2 from the germline V gene are SNHLY and FYNNEI. CDR3 length: 15 residues. CDR3 sequence (DNA): TGTGCCAGCAGCCCCGAGGGCGGCTCAACAGATACGCAGTATTTT. Translated, it gives CASSPEGGSTDTQYF.

The sample holds one count of this clonotype. This may stem from a read error, because a much larger clone lies one nucleotide away. The chain is built from TRBV6-1 and TRBJ1-4; D is undetermined. V was cut by 1 base and J by 7 bases, with 16 bases left in between. The CDR3 has 16 amino acids. CDR1 MNHNS and CDR2 SASEGT come from the germline V gene. In nucleotides, the CDR3 is TGTGCCAGCAGTGAAGGACTGGGCCAGTTCAGTGAAAAACTGTTTTTT. Its translation: CASSEGLGQFSEKLFF.

This clonotype was observed at least ten times. The V call is TRBV27, the J call TRBJ1-1, with a tentative D call TRBD1 (6 bases). The CDR3 consists of 19 residues. The V and J ends lost 1 base and 5 bases respectively, with 26 bases between them. CDR1 and CDR2 (germline): MNHEY, SMNVEV (reference sequence). The CDR3 spells CASSLFPPGRVGGGTEAFF. The CDR3 DNA sequence: TGTGCCAGCAGTTTATTCCCCCCTGGGAGGGTTGGAGGGGGAACTGAAGCTTTCTTT.

The sample holds many counts of this clonotype. The V call is TRBV29-1, the J call TRBJ2-1; TRBD1 matches 8 bases. The CDR3 runs 15 residues. J gave up 0 bases and V 1 base, and 2 bases lay outside the gene matches. The germline V gene encodes CDR1 SQVTM and CDR2 ANQGSEA. CDR3 residues: CSVEVGTGSYNEQFF. The CDR3 region has the DNA TGCAGCGTTGAAGTCGGGACAGGCTCCTACAATGAGCAGTTCTTC.

At least ten counts were recorded for this clonotype. The rearrangement joins TRBV12-3 or TRBV12-4 to TRBJ1-2; maybe TRBD1 (6 bases). There are 13 residues in the CDR3. Trimming left V 3 bases short and J 12 bases short, with 17 bases between. The CDR3 here is CASSFGGQSDNTF. The CDR3 region has the DNA TGTGCCAGCAGTTTCGGGGGACAAAGCGACAACACCTTC.

The chain couples TRBV5-1 to TRBJ1-1, with 9 bases aligning to TRBD1. Per the germline V gene, CDR1 is SGHRS and CDR2 is YFSETQ. The junction had 7 bases not matched to a gene; V was cut back by 3 bases and J by 1 base. This CDR3 contains 16 residues. The CDR3 DNA is TGCGCCAGCAGCTCCCCGGACAGGGGTACGAACACTGAAGCTTTCTTT. Translating it yields CASSSPDRGTNTEAFF.

This clonotype was found many times. The chain has TRBV12-3 or TRBV12-4 and TRBJ2-3; 11 bases are shared with TRBD1. J lost 2 bases, V lost 6 bases, and 7 bases had no gene match. The CDR3 contains 16 residues. The CDR3 nucleotides are TGTGCCAGCAGAAGCGGACAGGGGGCTTTCACAGATACGCAGTATTTT. This gives the protein CASRSGQGAFTDTQYF.

This clonotype was detected a few times. At one boundary the junction diverges from the germline segment, which might be a read error. V and J are TRBV27 and TRBJ2-2, with a possible D match to TRBD1 (6 bases). In germline, CDR1 is MNHEY, CDR2 SMNVEV (reference sequence). CDR3 length: 14 residues. The CDR3 loop is CASSGQPDTGELFF. CDR3 DNA sequence: TGTGCCAGCTCTGGACAGCCCGACACCGGGGAGCTTTTTTTT.

This clonotype has at least ten counts. The rearrangement joins TRBV9 to TRBJ1-1; D perhaps matches TRBD1 (6 bases). Germline CDR1 reads SGDLS; CDR2 reads YYNGEE. The CDR3 is made up of 13 amino acids. V was shortened by 4 bases and J by 5 bases, with 12 bases between the two germline ends. Written as DNA, the CDR3 is TGTGCCAGCAGCCCACAGGGATGGACTGAAGCTTTCTTT. This translates into CASSPQGWTEAFF.